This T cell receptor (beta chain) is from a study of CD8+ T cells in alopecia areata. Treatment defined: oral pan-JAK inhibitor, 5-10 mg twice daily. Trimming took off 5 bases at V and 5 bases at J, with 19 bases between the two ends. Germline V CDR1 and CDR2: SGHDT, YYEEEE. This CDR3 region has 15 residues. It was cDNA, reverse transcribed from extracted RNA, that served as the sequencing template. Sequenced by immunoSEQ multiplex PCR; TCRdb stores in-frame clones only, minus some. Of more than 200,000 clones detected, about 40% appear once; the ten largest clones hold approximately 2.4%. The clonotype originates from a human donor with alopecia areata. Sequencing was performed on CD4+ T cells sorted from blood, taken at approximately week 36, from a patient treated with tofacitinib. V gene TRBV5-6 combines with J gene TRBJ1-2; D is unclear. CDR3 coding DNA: TGTGCCAGCAGACAAGACATTACCACCTTTTATGGCTACACCTTC. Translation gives CASRQDITTFYGYTF.